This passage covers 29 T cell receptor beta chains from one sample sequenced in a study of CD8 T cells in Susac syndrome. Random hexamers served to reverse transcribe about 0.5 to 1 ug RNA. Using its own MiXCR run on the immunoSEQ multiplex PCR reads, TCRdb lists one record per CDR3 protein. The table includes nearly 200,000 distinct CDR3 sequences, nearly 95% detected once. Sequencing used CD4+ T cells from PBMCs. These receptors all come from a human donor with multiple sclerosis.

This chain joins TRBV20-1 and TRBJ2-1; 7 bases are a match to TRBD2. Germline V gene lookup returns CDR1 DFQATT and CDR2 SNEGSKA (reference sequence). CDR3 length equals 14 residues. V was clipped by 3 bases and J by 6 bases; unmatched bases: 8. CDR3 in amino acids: CSASPGGLLNEQFF. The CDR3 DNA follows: TGCAGTGCTAGCCCGGGAGGACTCCTCAATGAGCAGTTCTTC.

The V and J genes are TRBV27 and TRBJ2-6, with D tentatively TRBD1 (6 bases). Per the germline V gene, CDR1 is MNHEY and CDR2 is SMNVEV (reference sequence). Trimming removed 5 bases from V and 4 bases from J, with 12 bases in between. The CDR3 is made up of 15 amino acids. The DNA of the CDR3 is TGTGCCAGCAGTACACAGGGTCCCGGGGCCAACGTCCTGACTTTC. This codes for CASSTQGPGANVLTF. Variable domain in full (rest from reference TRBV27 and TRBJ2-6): EAQVTQNPRYLITVTGKKLTVTCSQNMNHEYMSWYRQDPGLGLRQIYYSMNVEVTDKGDVPEGYKVSRKEKRNFPLILESPSPNQTSLYFCASSTQGPGANVLTFGAGSRLTVL.

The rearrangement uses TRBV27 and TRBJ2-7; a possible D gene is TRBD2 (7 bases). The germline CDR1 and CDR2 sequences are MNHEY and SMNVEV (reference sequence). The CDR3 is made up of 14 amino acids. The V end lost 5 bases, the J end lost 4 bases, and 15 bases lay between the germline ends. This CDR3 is CASSRGAGTYEQYF. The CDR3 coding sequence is TGTGCCAGCAGTCGGGGGGCCGGGACTTACGAGCAGTACTTC.

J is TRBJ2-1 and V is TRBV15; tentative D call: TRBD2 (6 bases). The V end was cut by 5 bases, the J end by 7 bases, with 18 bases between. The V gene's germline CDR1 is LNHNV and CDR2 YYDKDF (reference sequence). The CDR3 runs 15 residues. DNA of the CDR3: TGTGCCACCAGCCGACCGGGGGATCCTCCGAATGAGCAGTTCTTC. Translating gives CATSRPGDPPNEQFF.

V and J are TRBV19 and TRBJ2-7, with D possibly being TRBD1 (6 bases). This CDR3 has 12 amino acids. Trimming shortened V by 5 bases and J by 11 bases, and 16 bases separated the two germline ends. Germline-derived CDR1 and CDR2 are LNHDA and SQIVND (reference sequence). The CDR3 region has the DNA TGTGCCAGTAGTCCCCATCGGGGACAAGAGTACTTC. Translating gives CASSPHRGQEYF.

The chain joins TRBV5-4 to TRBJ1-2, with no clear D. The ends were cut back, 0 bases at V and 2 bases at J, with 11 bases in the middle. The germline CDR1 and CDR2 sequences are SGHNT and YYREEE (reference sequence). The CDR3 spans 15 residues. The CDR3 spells CASSLGSLPNYGYTF. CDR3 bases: TGTGCCAGCAGCTTGGGCAGCCTTCCAAACTATGGCTACACCTTC.

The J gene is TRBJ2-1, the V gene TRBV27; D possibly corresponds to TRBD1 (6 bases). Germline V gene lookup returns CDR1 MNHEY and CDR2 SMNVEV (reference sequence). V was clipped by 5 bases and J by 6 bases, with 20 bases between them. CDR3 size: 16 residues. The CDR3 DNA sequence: TGTGCCAGCAGTCGAGAAGCCGGGACAAGGGTCAATGAGCAGTTCTTC. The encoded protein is CASSREAGTRVNEQFF.

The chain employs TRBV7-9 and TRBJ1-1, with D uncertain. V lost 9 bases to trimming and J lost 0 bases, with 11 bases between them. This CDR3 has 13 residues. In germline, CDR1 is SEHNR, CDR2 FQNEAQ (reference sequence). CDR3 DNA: TGTGCCAGTAGATCATCGTTGAACACTGAAGCTTTCTTT. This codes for CASRSSLNTEAFF.

The CDR3 coding sequence is TGCAGCGTTGCCCGGGCTAACTATGGCTACACCTTC. Amino acids: CSVARANYGYTF. V usage is TRBV29-1 and J usage is TRBJ1-2; D not certain. Trimming removed 4 bases at V and 0 bases at J, with 6 bases between. Germline V gene data show CDR1 as SQVTM and CDR2 as ANQGSEA. The length of the CDR3 is 12 residues.

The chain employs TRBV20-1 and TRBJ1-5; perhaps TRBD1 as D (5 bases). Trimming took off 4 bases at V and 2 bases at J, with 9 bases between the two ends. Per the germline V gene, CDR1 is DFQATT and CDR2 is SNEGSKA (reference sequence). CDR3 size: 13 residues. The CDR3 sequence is CSAMRGGNQPQHF. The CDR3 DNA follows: TGCAGTGCTATGAGGGGAGGCAATCAGCCCCAGCATTTT.

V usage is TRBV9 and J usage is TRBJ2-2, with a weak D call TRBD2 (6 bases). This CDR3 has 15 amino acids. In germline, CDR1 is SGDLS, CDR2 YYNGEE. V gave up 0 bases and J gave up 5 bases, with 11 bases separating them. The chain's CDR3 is CASSVETRWTGELFF. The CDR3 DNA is TGTGCCAGCAGCGTAGAGACTAGATGGACCGGGGAGCTGTTTTTT.

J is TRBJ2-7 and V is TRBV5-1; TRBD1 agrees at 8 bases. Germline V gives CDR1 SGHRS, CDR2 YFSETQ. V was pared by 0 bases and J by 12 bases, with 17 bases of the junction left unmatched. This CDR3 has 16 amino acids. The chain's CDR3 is CASSLAGQGANKRRYF. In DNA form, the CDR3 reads TGCGCCAGCAGCTTGGCCGGGCAGGGGGCGAATAAGCGCAGGTACTTC.

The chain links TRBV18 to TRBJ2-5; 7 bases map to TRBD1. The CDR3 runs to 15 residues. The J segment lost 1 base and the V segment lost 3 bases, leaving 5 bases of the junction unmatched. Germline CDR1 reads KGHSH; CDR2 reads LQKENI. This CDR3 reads CASSPNRGLQETQYF. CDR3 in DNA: TGTGCCAGCTCACCCAACAGGGGCCTCCAAGAGACCCAGTACTTC. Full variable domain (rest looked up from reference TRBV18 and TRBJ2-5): NAGVMQNPRHLVRRRGQEARLRCSPMKGHSHVYWYRQLPEEGLKFMVYLQKENIIDESGMPKERFSAEFPKEGPSILRIQQVVRGDSAAYFCASSPNRGLQETQYFGPGTRLLVL.

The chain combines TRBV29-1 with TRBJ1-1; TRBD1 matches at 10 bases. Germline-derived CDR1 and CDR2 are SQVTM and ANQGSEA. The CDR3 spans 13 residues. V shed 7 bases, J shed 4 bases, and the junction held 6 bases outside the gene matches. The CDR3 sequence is CSGGQGLITEAFF. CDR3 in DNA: TGCAGCGGGGGACAGGGGTTGATCACTGAAGCTTTCTTT. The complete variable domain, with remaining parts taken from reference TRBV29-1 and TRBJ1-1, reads SAVISQKPSRDICQRGTSLTIQCQVDSQVTMMFWYRQQPGQSLTLIATANQGSEATYESGFVIDKFPISRPNLTFSTLTVSNMSPEDSSIYLCSGGQGLITEAFFGQGTRLTVV.

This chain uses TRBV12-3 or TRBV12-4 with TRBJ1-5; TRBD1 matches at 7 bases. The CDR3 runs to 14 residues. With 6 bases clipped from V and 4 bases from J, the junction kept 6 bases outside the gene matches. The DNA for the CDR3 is TGTGCCAGCAGAACAGGGGATCTGAATCAGCCCCAGCATTTT. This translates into CASRTGDLNQPQHF.

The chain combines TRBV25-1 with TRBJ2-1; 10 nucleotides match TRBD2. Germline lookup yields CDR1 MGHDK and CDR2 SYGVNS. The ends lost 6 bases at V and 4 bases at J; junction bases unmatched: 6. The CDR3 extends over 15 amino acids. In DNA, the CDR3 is TGTGCCAGCAGGGGGGGACTAGCGCTTTACAATGAGCAGTTCTTC. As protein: CASRGGLALYNEQFF.

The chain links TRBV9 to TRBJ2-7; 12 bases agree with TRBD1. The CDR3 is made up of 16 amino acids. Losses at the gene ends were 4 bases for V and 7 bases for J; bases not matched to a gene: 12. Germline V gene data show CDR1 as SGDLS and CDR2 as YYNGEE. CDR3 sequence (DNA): TGTGCCAGCAGCCCCCACCTCCGGGACAGGGGGCCTGAGCAGTACTTC. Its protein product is CASSPHLRDRGPEQYF.

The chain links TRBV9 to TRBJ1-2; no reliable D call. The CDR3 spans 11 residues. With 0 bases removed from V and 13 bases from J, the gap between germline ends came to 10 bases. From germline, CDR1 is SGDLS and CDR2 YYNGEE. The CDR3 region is CASSVGQLLTF. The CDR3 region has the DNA TGTGCCAGCAGCGTAGGTCAGCTCCTCACCTTC.

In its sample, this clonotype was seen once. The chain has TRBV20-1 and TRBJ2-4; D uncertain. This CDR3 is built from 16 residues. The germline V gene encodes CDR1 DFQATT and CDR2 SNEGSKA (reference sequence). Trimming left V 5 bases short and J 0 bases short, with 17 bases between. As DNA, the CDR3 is TGCAGTGCTTCGGGCGCTGGAACAGTAGCCAAAAACATTCAGTACTTC. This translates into CSASGAGTVAKNIQYF.

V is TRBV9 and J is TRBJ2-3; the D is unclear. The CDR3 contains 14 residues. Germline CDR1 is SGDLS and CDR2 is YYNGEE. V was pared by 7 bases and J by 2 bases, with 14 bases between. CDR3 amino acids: CASYRWLATDTQYF. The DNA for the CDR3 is TGTGCCAGCTACCGGTGGCTCGCCACAGATACGCAGTATTTT.

CDR3 loop: CSARVQRKGSYGYTF. CDR3 DNA: TGCAGTGCTAGAGTTCAACGGAAGGGAAGCTATGGCTACACCTTC. The chain couples TRBV20-1 to TRBJ1-2; D is undetermined. CDR3 size: 15 residues. Per the germline V gene, CDR1 is DFQATT and CDR2 is SNEGSKA (reference sequence). The V and J ends lost 1 base and 4 bases respectively, with 16 bases between them.

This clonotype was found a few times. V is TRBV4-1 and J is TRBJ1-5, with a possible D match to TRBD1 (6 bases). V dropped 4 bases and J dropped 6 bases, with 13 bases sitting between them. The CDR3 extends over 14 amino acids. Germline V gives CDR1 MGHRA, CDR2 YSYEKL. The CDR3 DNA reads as TGCGCCAGCAGCCCCCTGGGACACCTTCAGCCCCAGCATTTT. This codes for CASSPLGHLQPQHF.

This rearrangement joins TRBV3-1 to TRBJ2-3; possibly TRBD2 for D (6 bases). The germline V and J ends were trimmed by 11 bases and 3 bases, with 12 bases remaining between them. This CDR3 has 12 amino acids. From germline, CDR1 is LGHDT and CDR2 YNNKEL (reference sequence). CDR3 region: CAVRGRTDTQYF. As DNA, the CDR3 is TGTGCCGTTAGAGGGAGGACAGATACGCAGTATTTT.

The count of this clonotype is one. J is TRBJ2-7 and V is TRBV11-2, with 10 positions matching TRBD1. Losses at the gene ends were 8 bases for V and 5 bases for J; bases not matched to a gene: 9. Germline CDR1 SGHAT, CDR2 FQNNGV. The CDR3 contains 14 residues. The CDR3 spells CASYDRGLQNEQYF. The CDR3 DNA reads TGTGCCAGCTACGACAGGGGGCTTCAGAACGAGCAGTACTTC.

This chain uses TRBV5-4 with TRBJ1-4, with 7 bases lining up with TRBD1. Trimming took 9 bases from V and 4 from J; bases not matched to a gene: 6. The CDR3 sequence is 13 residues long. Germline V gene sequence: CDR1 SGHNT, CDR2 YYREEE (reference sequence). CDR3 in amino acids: CATGGQNNEKLFF. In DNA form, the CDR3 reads TGTGCCACAGGGGGACAGAATAATGAAAAACTGTTTTTT.

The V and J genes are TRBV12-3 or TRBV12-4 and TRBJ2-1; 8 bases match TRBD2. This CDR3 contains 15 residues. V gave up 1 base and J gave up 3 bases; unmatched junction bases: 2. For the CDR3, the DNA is TGTGCCAGCAGTTTAGATGCGGGGGGCTACAATGAGCAGTTCTTC. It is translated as CASSLDAGGYNEQFF.

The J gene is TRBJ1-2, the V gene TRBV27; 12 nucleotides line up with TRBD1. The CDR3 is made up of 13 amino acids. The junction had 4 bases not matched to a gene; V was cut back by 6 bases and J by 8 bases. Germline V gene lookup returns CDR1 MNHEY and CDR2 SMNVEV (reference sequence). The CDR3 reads CASSRDRGRGYTF. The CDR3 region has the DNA TGTGCCAGCAGCCGGGACAGGGGGCGAGGCTACACCTTC.

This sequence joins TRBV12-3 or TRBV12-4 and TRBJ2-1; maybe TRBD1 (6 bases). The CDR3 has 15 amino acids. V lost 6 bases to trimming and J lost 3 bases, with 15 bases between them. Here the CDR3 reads CASSITGLRYNEQFF. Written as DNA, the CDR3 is TGTGCCAGCAGCATTACAGGGCTTCGCTACAATGAGCAGTTCTTC.

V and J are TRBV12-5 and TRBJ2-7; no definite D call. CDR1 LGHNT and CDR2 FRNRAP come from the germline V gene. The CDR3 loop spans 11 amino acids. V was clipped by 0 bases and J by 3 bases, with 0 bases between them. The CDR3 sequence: CASGLVYEQYF. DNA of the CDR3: TGTGCTAGTGGTTTGGTCTACGAGCAGTACTTC.